The 11 T cell receptor beta chains presented below share a single source sample, sequenced in a study of blood T cells in healthy people across ages. A second about 7 to 11 cycle PCR used barcoded and J-beta primers. One entry per CDR3 protein, called by TCRdb with MiXCR from the 5' RACE reads. The sample consists of 550,000 to 700,000 distinct CDR3 sequences, about 26% of them appearing once. The sample consisted of blood. These receptors came from a woman in her 70s in good health.

The CDR3 DNA follows: TGTGCCAGCAGCAGTCTTTCTCAGAGTCCGGCACTGTTTTTT. Translating gives CASSSLSQSPALFF. The chain is built from TRBV7-9 and TRBJ1-4, with D uncertain. Trimming took off 5 bases at V and 13 bases at J, with 20 bases between the two ends. The CDR3 totals 14 residues. The V gene's germline CDR1 is SEHNR and CDR2 FQNEAQ (reference sequence).

The V and J genes are TRBV28 and TRBJ1-3; D ambiguous. Trimming stripped 2 bases from V and 4 bases from J, with 6 bases between. Germline-derived CDR1 and CDR2 are MDHEN and SYDVKM. The CDR3 sequence is 13 residues long. The CDR3 is CASSLLWGNTIYF. CDR3 nucleotides: TGTGCCAGCAGTTTACTTTGGGGAAACACCATATATTTT.

V usage is TRBV20-1 and J usage is TRBJ1-2; D not certain. The CDR3 loop spans 13 amino acids. V lost 4 bases to trimming and J lost 0 bases, with 9 bases between them. Germline lookup yields CDR1 DFQATT and CDR2 SNEGSKA (reference sequence). The CDR3: CSATDTANYGYTF. DNA of the CDR3: TGCAGTGCTACCGACACAGCTAACTATGGCTACACCTTC.

Points on this clonotype: This may be a read error, as it is one base from a much larger clone. The V call is TRBV12-3 or TRBV12-4, the J call TRBJ1-2, with no clear D. This CDR3 is built from 14 residues. The V gene lost 7 bases and the J gene lost 8 bases, with 20 bases spanning the gap. The chain's CDR3 is CASTLRCNSGGYTF. For the CDR3, the DNA is TGTGCCAGCACCTTGAGATGCAACTCTGGGGGCTACACCTTC.

On this clonotype: The junction shows a germline mismatch at one end, possibly a read error. V gene TRBV10-3 combines with J gene TRBJ2-5, with 10 bases matching TRBD1. Germline V lookup: CDR1 ENHRY, CDR2 SYGVKD. The length of the CDR3 is 12 residues. The CDR3 is CAISESPGQGHF. CDR3 DNA sequence: TGTGCCATCAGTGAGTCTCCGGGACAGGGGCACTTC.

There are a few counts of this clonotype. The CDR3 nucleotides read TGTGCCAGCAGCTCACGGGATAGTCAGCAGTTCTTC. Translating gives CASSSRDSQQFF. The chain links TRBV7-2 to TRBJ2-1, with TRBD2 as a possible D gene (5 bases). The CDR3 contains 12 residues. V was clipped by 4 bases and J by 11 bases, with 12 bases between them. Per the germline V gene, CDR1 is SGHTA and CDR2 is FQGNSA. The full variable domain, its missing parts supplied by reference TRBV7-2 and TRBJ2-1, is GAGVSQSPSNKVTEKGKDVELRCDPISGHTALYWYRQSLGQGLEFLIYFQGNSAPDKSGLPSDRFSAERTGGSVSTLTIQRTQQEDSAVYLCASSSRDSQQFFGPGTRLTVL.

In its sample, this clonotype was seen once. J is TRBJ2-7 and V is TRBV29-1; 8 bases map to TRBD2. V dropped 4 bases and J dropped 6; count of bases not matched to a gene: 8. Per the germline V gene, CDR1 is SQVTM and CDR2 is ANQGSEA. This CDR3 has 13 amino acids. CDR3 loop: CSVVGLVRREQYF. CDR3 DNA: TGCAGCGTTGTGGGACTAGTAAGGCGCGAGCAGTACTTC.

The chain combines TRBV15 with TRBJ2-3; D possibly corresponds to TRBD1 (6 bases). Germline V CDR1 and CDR2: LNHNV, YYDKDF (reference sequence). V lost 0 bases and J lost 0, with 10 bases in between. The CDR3 has 16 amino acids. The CDR3 sequence is CATSRDQQGSTDTQYF. In nucleotides, the CDR3 is TGTGCCACCAGCAGAGATCAACAGGGTAGCACAGATACGCAGTATTTT.

In this sample, this clonotype turned up many times. CDR3: CASSSSFQRGGYTF. The CDR3 coding sequence is TGTGCCAGCAGCTCCTCCTTTCAAAGAGGAGGCTACACCTTC. The chain recombines TRBV7-2 with TRBJ1-2; D remains unclear. V lost 4 bases and J lost 8, with 17 bases in between. CDR3 size: 14 residues. CDR1 and CDR2 (germline): SGHTA, FQGNSA.

The J gene is TRBJ2-1, the V gene TRBV20-1; 7 bases are a match to TRBD2. The V gene's germline CDR1 is DFQATT and CDR2 SNEGSKA (reference sequence). V trimming: 0 bases; J trimming: 4 bases; junction bases outside the gene matches: 6. CDR3 length equals 15 residues. DNA for the CDR3: TGCAGTGCTAGAGATCAGCGACTAGCTTACAATGAGCAGTTCTTC. Translated: CSARDQRLAYNEQFF.

The V and J genes are TRBV20-1 and TRBJ2-5, with 8 nucleotides matching TRBD2. The J call may be incorrect, as the DNA end agrees better with TRBJ2-7. Germline V lookup: CDR1 DFQATT, CDR2 SNEGSKA (reference sequence). CDR3 size: 13 residues. The CDR3 DNA reads as TGCAGTGCTAGCGGGGGGGCTCCGTCCGAGCAGTACTTC. It is translated as CSASGGAPSEQYF.